The entry that follows covers one TCR beta chain sequence. This record comes from a study of blood T cell repertoires in COVID-19. Study-wide background: There were acute and convalescent COVID-19 samples, and they came from the United States, Italy and Spain.

J lost 11 bases, V lost 3 bases, and 5 bases had no gene match. CDR1 is SGDLS, CDR2 YYNGEE, per germline. This CDR3 has 12 amino acids. Assay: immunoSEQ multiplex PCR; the TCRdb copy retains only in-frame clones and omits some. Of fewer than 500,000 clones listed, 80% to 90% are singletons. Before being deemed recovered, Cohort 3 donors had two negative PCRs, clearance, or symptom resolution. The genes are TRBV9 and TRBJ1-1, with 9 bases aligning to TRBD1. The clonotype originates from a man aged 30-40 years who had recovered from COVID-19. Material for sequencing was PBMCs or T cells enriched from blood (not recorded which). Here the CDR3 DNA reads TGTGCCAGCAGCGGGGGGGACAGGGTGGCTTTCTTT. It translates to CASSGGDRVAFF. Together with reference TRBV9 and TRBJ1-1, the CDR3 gives the full variable domain: DSGVTQTPKHLITATGQRVTLRCSPRSGDLSVYWYQQSLDQGLQFLIQYYNGEERAKGNILERFSAQQFPDLHSELNLSSLELGDSALYFCASSGGDRVAFFGQGTRLTVV.